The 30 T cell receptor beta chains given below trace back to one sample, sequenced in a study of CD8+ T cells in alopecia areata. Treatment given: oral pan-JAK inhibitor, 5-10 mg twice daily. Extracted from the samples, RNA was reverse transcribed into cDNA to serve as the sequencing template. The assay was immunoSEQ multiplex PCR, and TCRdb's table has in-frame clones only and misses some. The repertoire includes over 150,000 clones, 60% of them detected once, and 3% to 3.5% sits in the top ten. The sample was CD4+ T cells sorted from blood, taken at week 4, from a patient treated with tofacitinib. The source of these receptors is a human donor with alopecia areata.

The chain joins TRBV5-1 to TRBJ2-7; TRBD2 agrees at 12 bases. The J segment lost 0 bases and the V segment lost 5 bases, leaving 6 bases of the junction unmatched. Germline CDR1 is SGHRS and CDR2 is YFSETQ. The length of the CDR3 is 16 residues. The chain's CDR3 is CASRRTSGVSSYEQYF. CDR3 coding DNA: TGCGCCAGCAGACGGACTAGCGGGGTTAGCTCCTACGAGCAGTACTTC.

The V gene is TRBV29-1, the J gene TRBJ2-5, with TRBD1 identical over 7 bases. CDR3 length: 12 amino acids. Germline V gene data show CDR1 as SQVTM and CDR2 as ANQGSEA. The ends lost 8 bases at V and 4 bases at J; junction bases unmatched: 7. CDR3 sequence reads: CSFRQGTETQYF. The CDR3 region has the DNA TGCAGCTTTCGACAGGGTACAGAGACCCAGTACTTC.

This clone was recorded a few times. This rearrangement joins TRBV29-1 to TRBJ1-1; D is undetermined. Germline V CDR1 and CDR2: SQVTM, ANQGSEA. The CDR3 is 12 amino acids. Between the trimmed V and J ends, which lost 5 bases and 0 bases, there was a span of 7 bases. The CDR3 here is CSVRTLNTEAFF. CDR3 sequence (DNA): TGCAGCGTTCGGACTTTGAACACTGAAGCTTTCTTT.

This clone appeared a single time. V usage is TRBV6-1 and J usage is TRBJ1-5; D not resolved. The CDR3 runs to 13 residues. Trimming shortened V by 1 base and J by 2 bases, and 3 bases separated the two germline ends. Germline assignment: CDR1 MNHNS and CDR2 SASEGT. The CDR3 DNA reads TGTGCCAGCAGTGAAGAGCGCAATCAGCCCCAGCATTTT. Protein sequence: CASSEERNQPQHF.

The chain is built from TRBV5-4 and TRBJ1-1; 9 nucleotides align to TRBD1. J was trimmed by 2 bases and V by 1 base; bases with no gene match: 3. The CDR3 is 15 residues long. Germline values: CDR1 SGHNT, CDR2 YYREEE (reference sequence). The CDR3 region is CASSLTGGQNTEAFF. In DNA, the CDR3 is TGTGCCAGCAGCTTGACAGGGGGCCAAAACACTGAAGCTTTCTTT.

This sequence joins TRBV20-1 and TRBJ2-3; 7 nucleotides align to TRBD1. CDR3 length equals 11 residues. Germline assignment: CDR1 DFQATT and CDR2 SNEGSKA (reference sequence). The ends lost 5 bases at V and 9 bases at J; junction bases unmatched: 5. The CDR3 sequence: CSAPGGMTQYF. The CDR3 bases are TGCAGTGCTCCAGGGGGAATGACGCAGTATTTT.

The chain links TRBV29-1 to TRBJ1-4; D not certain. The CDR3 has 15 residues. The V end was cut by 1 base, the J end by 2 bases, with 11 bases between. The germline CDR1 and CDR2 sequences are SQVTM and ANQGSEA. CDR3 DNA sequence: TGCAGCGTTGAAGCTTTCCGTGGGACTAATGAAAAACTGTTTTTT. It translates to CSVEAFRGTNEKLFF. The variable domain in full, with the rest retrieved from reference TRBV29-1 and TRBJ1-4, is SAVISQKPSRDICQRGTSLTIQCQVDSQVTMMFWYRQQPGQSLTLIATANQGSEATYESGFVIDKFPISRPNLTFSTLTVSNMSPEDSSIYLCSVEAFRGTNEKLFFGSGTQLSVL.

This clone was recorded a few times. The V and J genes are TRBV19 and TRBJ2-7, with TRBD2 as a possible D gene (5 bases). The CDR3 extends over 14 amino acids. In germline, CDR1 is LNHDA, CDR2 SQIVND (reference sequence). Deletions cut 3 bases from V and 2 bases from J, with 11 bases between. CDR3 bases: TGTGCCAGTAGTATGTCCCGGGGAACCTACGAGCAGTACTTC. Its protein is CASSMSRGTYEQYF.

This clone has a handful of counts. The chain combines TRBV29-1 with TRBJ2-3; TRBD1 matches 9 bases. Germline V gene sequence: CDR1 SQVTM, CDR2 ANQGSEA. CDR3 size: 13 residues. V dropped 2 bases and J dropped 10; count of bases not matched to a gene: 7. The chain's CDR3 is CSVEQGQGVAQYF. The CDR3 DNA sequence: TGCAGCGTTGAACAGGGACAGGGTGTAGCGCAGTATTTT.

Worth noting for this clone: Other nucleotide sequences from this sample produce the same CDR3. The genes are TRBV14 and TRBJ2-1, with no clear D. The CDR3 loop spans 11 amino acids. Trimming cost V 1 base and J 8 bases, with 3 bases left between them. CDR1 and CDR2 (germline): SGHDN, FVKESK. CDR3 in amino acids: CASSQADEQFF. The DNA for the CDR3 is TGTGCCAGCAGCCAAGCAGATGAGCAGTTCTTC.

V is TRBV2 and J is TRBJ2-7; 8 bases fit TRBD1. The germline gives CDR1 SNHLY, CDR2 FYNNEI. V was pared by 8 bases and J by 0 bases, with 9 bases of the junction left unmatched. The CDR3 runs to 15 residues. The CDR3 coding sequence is TGTGCCAGCGGGGAACAGGGGGTTAGCTCCTACGAGCAGTACTTC. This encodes CASGEQGVSSYEQYF.

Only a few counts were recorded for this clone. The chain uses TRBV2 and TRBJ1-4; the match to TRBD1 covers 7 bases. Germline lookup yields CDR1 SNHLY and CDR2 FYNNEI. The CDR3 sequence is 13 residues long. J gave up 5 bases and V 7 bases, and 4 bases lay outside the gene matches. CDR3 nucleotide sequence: TGTGCCAGCATTAGGGACAGCAATGAAAAACTGTTTTTT. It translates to CASIRDSNEKLFF.

CDR3 protein: CAWSVSGESKITQYF. The CDR3 DNA follows: TGTGCCTGGAGTGTATCGGGAGAATCAAAGATAACCCAGTACTTC. The chain employs TRBV30 and TRBJ2-5; possible D gene TRBD2, 6 bases. The CDR3 is 15 amino acids. V lost 0 bases to trimming and J lost 8 bases, with 19 bases between them. The germline V gene encodes CDR1 GTSNPN and CDR2 SVGIG (reference sequence).

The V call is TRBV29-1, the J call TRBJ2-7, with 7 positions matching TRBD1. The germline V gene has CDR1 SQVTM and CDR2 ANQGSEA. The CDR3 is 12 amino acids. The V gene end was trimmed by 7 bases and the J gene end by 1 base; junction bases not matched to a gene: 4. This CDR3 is CSAGDRSYEQYF. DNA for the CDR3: TGCAGCGCCGGGGACAGATCCTACGAGCAGTACTTC.

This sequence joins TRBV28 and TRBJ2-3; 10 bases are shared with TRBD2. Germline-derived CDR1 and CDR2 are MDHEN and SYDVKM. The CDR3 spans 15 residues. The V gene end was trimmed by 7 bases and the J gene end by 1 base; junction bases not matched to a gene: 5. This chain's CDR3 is CASTPGLAGTDTQYF. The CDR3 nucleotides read TGTGCCAGCACTCCCGGACTAGCGGGCACAGATACGCAGTATTTT.

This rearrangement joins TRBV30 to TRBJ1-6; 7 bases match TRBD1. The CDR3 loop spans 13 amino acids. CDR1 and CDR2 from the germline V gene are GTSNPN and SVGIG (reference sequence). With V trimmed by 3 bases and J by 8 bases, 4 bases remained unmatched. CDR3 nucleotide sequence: TGTGCCTGGAGGACAGGGAGGGATTCACCCCTCCACTTT. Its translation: CAWRTGRDSPLHF.

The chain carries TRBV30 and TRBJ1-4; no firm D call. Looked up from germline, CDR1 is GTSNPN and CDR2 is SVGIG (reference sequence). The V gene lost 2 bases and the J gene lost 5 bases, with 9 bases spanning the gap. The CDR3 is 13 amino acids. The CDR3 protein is CAWSTRANEKLFF. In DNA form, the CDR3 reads TGTGCCTGGAGTACACGGGCGAATGAAAAACTGTTTTTT.

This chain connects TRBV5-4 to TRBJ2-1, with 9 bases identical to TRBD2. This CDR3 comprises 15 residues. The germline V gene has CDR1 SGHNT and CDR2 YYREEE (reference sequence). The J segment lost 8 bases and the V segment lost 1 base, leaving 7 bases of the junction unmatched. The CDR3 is CASSLTSGGRDEQFF. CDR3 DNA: TGTGCCAGCAGCTTGACCAGCGGGGGGCGGGATGAGCAGTTCTTC.

CDR3 nucleotides: TGTGCCAGCAATGTGGGCGGGACAGAGAACACCGGGGAGCTGTTTTTT. Residues: CASNVGGTENTGELFF. This chain connects TRBV2 to TRBJ2-2; maybe TRBD1 (7 bases). CDR1 and CDR2 from the germline V gene are SNHLY and FYNNEI. V shed 7 bases and J shed 1 base, with 16 bases lying between them. The CDR3 has 16 residues.

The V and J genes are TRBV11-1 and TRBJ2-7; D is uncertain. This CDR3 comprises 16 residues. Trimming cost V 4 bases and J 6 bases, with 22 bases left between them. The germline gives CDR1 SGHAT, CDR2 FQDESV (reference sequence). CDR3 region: CASSSPRLSVNGEQYF. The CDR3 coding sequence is TGTGCCAGCAGCTCCCCCAGGTTGAGTGTAAACGGCGAGCAGTACTTC.

The CDR3 DNA is TGTGCCAGCAACCTCGGGGGGGGCCTGTACGAGCAGTACTTC. Translating gives CASNLGGGLYEQYF. The chain carries TRBV28 and TRBJ2-7, with 8 nucleotides matching TRBD2. V lost 7 bases to trimming and J lost 4 bases; unmatched junction nucleotides: 9. Germline V gene sequence: CDR1 MDHEN, CDR2 SYDVKM. CDR3 length: 14 amino acids.

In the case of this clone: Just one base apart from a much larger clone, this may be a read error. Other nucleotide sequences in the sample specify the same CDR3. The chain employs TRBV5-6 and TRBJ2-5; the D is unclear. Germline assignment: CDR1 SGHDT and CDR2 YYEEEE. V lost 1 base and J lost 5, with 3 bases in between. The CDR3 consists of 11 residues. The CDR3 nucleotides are TGTGCCAGCAGCTTGAAGGAGACCCAGTACTTC. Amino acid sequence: CASSLKETQYF.

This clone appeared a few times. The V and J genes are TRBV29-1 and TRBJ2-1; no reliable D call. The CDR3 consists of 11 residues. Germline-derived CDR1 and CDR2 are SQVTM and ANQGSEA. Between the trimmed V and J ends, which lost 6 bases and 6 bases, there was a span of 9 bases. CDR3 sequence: CSVAGVNEQFF. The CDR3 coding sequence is TGCAGCGTGGCAGGTGTCAATGAGCAGTTCTTC.

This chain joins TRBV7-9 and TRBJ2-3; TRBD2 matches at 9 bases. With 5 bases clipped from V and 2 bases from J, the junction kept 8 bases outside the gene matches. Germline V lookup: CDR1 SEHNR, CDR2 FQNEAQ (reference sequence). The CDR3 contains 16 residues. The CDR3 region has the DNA TGTGCCAGCAGCGTAAAAGCGGGGGGATACACAGATACGCAGTATTTT. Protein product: CASSVKAGGYTDTQYF.

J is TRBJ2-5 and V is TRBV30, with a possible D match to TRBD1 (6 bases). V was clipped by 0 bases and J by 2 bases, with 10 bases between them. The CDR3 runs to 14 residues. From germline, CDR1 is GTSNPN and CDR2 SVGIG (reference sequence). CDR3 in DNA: TGTGCCTGGAGTGTAAGAGGGGGACAAGAGACCCAGTACTTC. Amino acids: CAWSVRGGQETQYF.

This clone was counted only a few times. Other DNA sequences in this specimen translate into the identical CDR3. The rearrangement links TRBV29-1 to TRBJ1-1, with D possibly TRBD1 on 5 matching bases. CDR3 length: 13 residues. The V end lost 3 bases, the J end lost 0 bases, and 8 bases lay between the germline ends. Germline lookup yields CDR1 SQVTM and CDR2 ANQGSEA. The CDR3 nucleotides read TGCAGCGTTGAGGGACGGATGAACACTGAAGCTTTCTTT. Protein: CSVEGRMNTEAFF.

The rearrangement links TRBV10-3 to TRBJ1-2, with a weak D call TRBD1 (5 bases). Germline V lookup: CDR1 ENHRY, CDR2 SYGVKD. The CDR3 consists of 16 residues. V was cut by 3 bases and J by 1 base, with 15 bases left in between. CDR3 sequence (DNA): TGTGCCATCAGTGACCAGGGTTCCACTTATAACTATGGCTACACCTTC. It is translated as CAISDQGSTYNYGYTF.

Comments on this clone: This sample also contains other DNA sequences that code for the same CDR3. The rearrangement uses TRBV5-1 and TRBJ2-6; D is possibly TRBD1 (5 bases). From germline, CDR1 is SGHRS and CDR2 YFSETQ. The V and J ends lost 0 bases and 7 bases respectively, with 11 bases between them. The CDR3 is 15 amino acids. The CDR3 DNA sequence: TGCGCCAGCAGCTTGGAGACAGCAGGAGCCAACGTCCTGACTTTC. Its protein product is CASSLETAGANVLTF.

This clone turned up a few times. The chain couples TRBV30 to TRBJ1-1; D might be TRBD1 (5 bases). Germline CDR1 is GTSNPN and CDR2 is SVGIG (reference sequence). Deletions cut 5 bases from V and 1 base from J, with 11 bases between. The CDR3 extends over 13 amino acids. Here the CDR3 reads CAWAWGRNTEAFF. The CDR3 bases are TGTGCCTGGGCATGGGGGAGGAACACTGAAGCTTTCTTT. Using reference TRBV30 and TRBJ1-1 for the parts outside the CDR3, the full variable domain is SQTIHQWPATLVQPVGSPLSLECTVEGTSNPNLYWYRQAAGRGLQLLFYSVGIGQISSEVPQNLSASRPQDRQFILSSKKLLLSDSGFYLCAWAWGRNTEAFFGQGTRLTVV.

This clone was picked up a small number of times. CDR3 amino acids: CAINQGAGNTIYF. In DNA, the CDR3 is TGTGCCATCAATCAGGGTGCGGGAAACACCATATATTTT. V gene TRBV10-3 combines with J gene TRBJ1-3; D perhaps matches TRBD1 (5 bases). Trimming shortened V by 7 bases and J by 4 bases, and 11 bases separated the two germline ends. Germline-derived CDR1 and CDR2 are ENHRY and SYGVKD. CDR3 length equals 13 residues.